This TCR beta chain was recovered during a study of T cell repertoires in cytomegalovirus infection. About the research overall: Selected CMV epitopes included recently identified HLA-C-restricted ones as well as well-studied HLA-B-restricted ones. An indication of both CMV infection and matching HLA type came from public TCR beta signatures.

TCRdb used MiXCR to reprocess the reads, holding one entry per CDR3 protein. The sample holds tens of thousands of distinct CDR3 sequences; 20% to 25% are singletons and the top ten take under 85%. The CDR3 consists of 14 residues. V lost 5 bases, J lost 7 bases, and 17 bases lay in between. General study results and limits: HLA-C-restricted CMV-specific TCR beta clonotypes were dominant in the ex vivo response. CMV carriers having the relevant HLA were flagged by cumulative public TCR beta family frequency.

Comments on this clonotype: Its antigen is still unknown.

The chain combines TRBV12-3 or TRBV12-4 with TRBJ1-1; D unclear. This specimen was CD8+ T cells from cultured PBMCs, taken from culture after CMV antigen stimulation. The sequence was obtained from a human donor in good health (CMV status not recorded). Some clones in this sample may be carry-over from other donors' samples. The CDR3 here is CASSAAAANVEAFF. CDR3 in DNA: TGTGCCAGCAGTGCGGCCGCGGCCAACGTTGAAGCTTTCTTT.